These 21 T cell receptor beta chains share one sample of origin, sequenced in a study of T-cell reconstitution after alpha-beta-depleted transplantation in children. This sample's TCRbeta library carried unique molecular identifier barcodes. TCRdb processed the PCR reads anew with MiXCR; each CDR3 protein has one entry. This table holds about 980,000 distinct CDR3 sequences, under 30% found once. The specimen comprised PBMCs, mostly from graft donor cells, sampled 360 days after TCRalphabeta/CD19-depleted stem cell transplant. All receptors come from a boy under two years old who had a stem cell transplant for SCID, so the T cells may come from the graft donor.

This clonotype was seen a handful of times. The chain recombines TRBV20-1 with TRBJ2-1; 9 positions agree with TRBD2. Trimming cost V 5 bases and J 3 bases; bases outside gene matches: 17. This CDR3 is built from 18 residues. CDR1 and CDR2 (germline): DFQATT, SNEGSKA (reference sequence). The CDR3 loop is CSAPLSQAGGLSYNEQFF. The CDR3 coding sequence is TGCAGTGCTCCCCTTTCTCAAGCGGGGGGCCTTAGCTACAATGAGCAGTTCTTC.

This clonotype appeared a few times. The chain links TRBV29-1 to TRBJ2-3; TRBD2 matches at 12 bases. CDR1 and CDR2 from the germline V gene are SQVTM and ANQGSEA. The CDR3 is made up of 14 amino acids. Losses at the gene ends were 7 bases for V and 6 bases for J; bases not matched to a gene: 8. CDR3 nucleotides: TGCAGCGAGGCTAGCGGGGGGGCCCCGGATACGCAGTATTTT. Translated, it gives CSEASGGAPDTQYF.

This clonotype appeared a few times. The chain links TRBV12-3 or TRBV12-4 to TRBJ2-1; D is ambiguous. The CDR3 covers 15 residues. Trimming stripped 4 bases from V and 3 bases from J, with 13 bases between. The CDR3 sequence: CASSSPRKVYNEQFF. The CDR3 DNA follows: TGTGCCAGCAGTTCTCCAAGAAAGGTCTACAATGAGCAGTTCTTC.

The table lists this clonotype with a few counts. The J gene is TRBJ2-5, the V gene TRBV7-9, with D hard to call. This CDR3 has 21 amino acids. V was shortened by 8 bases and J by 4 bases, with 38 bases between the two germline ends. Germline V gene sequence: CDR1 SEHNR, CDR2 FQNEAQ (reference sequence). The CDR3 DNA sequence: TGTGCCAGCGAACCGTCCCGCGCCACCTCAATCTATCCGGTTTGGGGAGAGACCCAGTACTTC. Its translation is CASEPSRATSIYPVWGETQYF.

The table lists this clonotype with a few counts. The chain employs TRBV6-1 and TRBJ1-1; D not certain. CDR3 length: 14 amino acids. V was pared by 8 bases and J by 1 base, with 14 bases between. CDR1 and CDR2 from the germline V gene are MNHNS and SASEGT. This chain's CDR3 is CASQSPAGNTEAFF. The CDR3 nucleotides are TGTGCCAGCCAAAGCCCGGCGGGGAACACTGAAGCTTTCTTT.

The CDR3 nucleotides are TGTGCCAGCAGGACCGGGACAGAGAGGAACTATGGCTACACCTTC. Amino acids: CASRTGTERNYGYTF. The V gene is TRBV5-6, the J gene TRBJ1-2; 7 nucleotides agree with TRBD1. The germline gives CDR1 SGHDT, CDR2 YYEEEE. Unmatched junction bases numbered 9, after V lost 5 bases and J lost 2 bases. This CDR3 contains 15 residues.

This clonotype was observed a single time. CDR3 residues: CASSNQGVVTEAFF. CDR3 coding DNA: TGCGCCAGCAGCAATCAGGGGGTGGTCACTGAAGCTTTCTTT. The V gene is TRBV5-1, the J gene TRBJ1-1, with 7 bases identical to TRBD1. V shed 4 bases and J 4 bases; nucleotides not matched to a gene: 7. In germline, CDR1 is SGHRS, CDR2 YFSETQ. The CDR3 runs to 14 residues.

CDR3 DNA: TGTGCCAGCAGTCCGAGTCGGGGCAAACAGGGAGGTGGCTACACCTTC. It specifies CASSPSRGKQGGGYTF. The chain employs TRBV27 and TRBJ1-2; a possible D gene is TRBD1 (6 bases). CDR1 is MNHEY and CDR2 is SMNVEV in the germline V gene (reference sequence). V shed 5 bases and J shed 7 bases, with 23 bases lying between them. This CDR3 is built from 16 residues.

This clonotype turned up a few times. The rearrangement links TRBV7-3 to TRBJ1-5, with 9 bases aligning to TRBD1. This CDR3 spans 14 amino acids. Losses at the gene ends were 5 bases for V and 5 bases for J; bases not matched to a gene: 4. Germline loops: CDR1 SGHTA, CDR2 FQGTGA. CDR3 loop: CASSPRTGDQPQHF. CDR3 bases: TGTGCCAGCAGCCCCAGGACAGGGGATCAGCCCCAGCATTTT.

The chain joins TRBV6-5 to TRBJ1-5; no clear D. CDR1 and CDR2 (germline): MNHEY, SVGAGI. Trimming stripped 3 bases from V and 4 bases from J, with 10 bases between. This CDR3 is built from 14 residues. CDR3 DNA: TGTGCCAGCAGTTATCTGCCCGCTAATCAGCCCCAGCATTTT. Its translation is CASSYLPANQPQHF.

The chain uses TRBV5-1 and TRBJ2-7, with unresolved D. The germline CDR1 and CDR2 sequences are SGHRS and YFSETQ. The V end lost 0 bases, the J end lost 3 bases, and 10 bases lay between the germline ends. CDR3 size: 14 residues. The CDR3 is CASSLEEFGYEQYF. CDR3 coding DNA: TGCGCCAGCAGCTTGGAGGAGTTCGGCTACGAGCAGTACTTC.

This clonotype was counted a single time. The gene calls are TRBV24-1 and TRBJ2-5; D unclear. V was pared by 3 bases and J by 4 bases, with 2 bases between. Per germline, CDR1 KGHDR and CDR2 SFDVKD. The CDR3 runs to 11 residues. CDR3 in DNA: TGTGCCACCAGTGATATAGAGACCCAGTACTTC. This gives the protein CATSDIETQYF.

J is TRBJ2-7 and V is TRBV12-3 or TRBV12-4; D remains unclear. Trimming left V 3 bases short and J 5 bases short, with 20 bases between. This CDR3 is built from 16 residues. CDR3 sequence (DNA): TGTGCCAGCAGTTTCGACATCTCCACAACTAAGGACGAGCAGTACTTC. Protein product: CASSFDISTTKDEQYF.

The chain links TRBV6-1 to TRBJ1-5; D is ambiguous. V was trimmed by 5 bases and J by 5 bases, leaving 10 bases between them. CDR3 length: 13 residues. Per germline, CDR1 MNHNS and CDR2 SASEGT. CDR3 amino acids: CASSQRNDQPQHF. DNA for the CDR3: TGTGCCAGCAGTCAACGGAACGATCAGCCCCAGCATTTT.

The V call is TRBV27, the J call TRBJ1-4; unclear D gene. There are 15 residues in the CDR3. Trimming pared 4 bases from V and 4 bases from J, leaving 13 bases between. Looked up from germline, CDR1 is MNHEY and CDR2 is SMNVEV (reference sequence). The CDR3 spells CASSSDTLFNEKLFF. As DNA, the CDR3 is TGTGCCAGCAGTTCTGACACACTGTTTAATGAAAAACTGTTTTTT.

V gene TRBV12-3 or TRBV12-4 combines with J gene TRBJ1-3; TRBD1 matches 11 bases. CDR3 length: 18 amino acids. The ends lost 5 bases at V and 4 bases at J; junction bases unmatched: 13. The CDR3 DNA is TGTGCCAGCAGTGGAACCGGGACAGGGGGAGGCTACGGAAACACCATATATTTT. Translation: CASSGTGTGGGYGNTIYF.

This clonotype was found a few times. The rearrangement joins TRBV5-1 to TRBJ2-7; D ambiguous. The germline gives CDR1 SGHRS, CDR2 YFSETQ. The CDR3 has 14 residues. The V end was cut by 0 bases, the J end by 2 bases, with 9 bases between. The CDR3 DNA is TGCGCCAGCAGCTTGGGGGTAATTACCTACGAGCAGTACTTC. It yields the protein CASSLGVITYEQYF. The complete variable domain, with remaining parts taken from reference TRBV5-1 and TRBJ2-7, reads KAGVTQTPRYLIKTRGQQVTLSCSPISGHRSVSWYQQTPGQGLQFLFEYFSETQRNKGNFPGRFSGRQFSNSRSEMNVSTLELGDSALYLCASSLGVITYEQYFGPGTRLTVT.

The table lists this clonotype with a few counts. This chain links TRBV27 with TRBJ2-1; TRBD2 matches 12 bases. This CDR3 spans 19 amino acids. Germline V lookup: CDR1 MNHEY, CDR2 SMNVEV (reference sequence). V lost 5 bases, J lost 0 bases, and 11 bases stayed unmatched. The CDR3 bases are TGTGCCAGCAGTACCCGGACTAGCGGGGCCTCGAGCTCCTACAATGAGCAGTTCTTC. Protein: CASSTRTSGASSSYNEQFF.

This clonotype appeared a single time. The chain combines TRBV7-8 with TRBJ1-1; D might be TRBD1 (5 bases). V was shortened by 5 bases and J by 5 bases, with 18 bases between the two germline ends. CDR3 length: 15 residues. CDR1 and CDR2 from the germline V gene are SGHVS and FQNEAQ. The CDR3 region has the DNA TGTGCCAGCAGCCCTAAGCTGGGGCTGGAGACTGAAGCTTTCTTT. Translating it yields CASSPKLGLETEAFF.

This clonotype has more than one count but fewer than ten. The chain combines TRBV20-1 with TRBJ1-6, with 7 bases aligning to TRBD1. Germline V gene lookup returns CDR1 DFQATT and CDR2 SNEGSKA (reference sequence). The CDR3 covers 17 residues. V lost 0 bases and J lost 2; bases outside the gene matches: 7. In DNA form, the CDR3 reads TGCAGTGCTAGAGATGCCGGGACAGACACCTATAATTCACCCCTCCACTTT. This sequence encodes CSARDAGTDTYNSPLHF.

This rearrangement joins TRBV11-2 to TRBJ2-2; D possibly corresponds to TRBD1 (6 bases). The CDR3 spans 16 residues. CDR1 and CDR2 from the germline V gene are SGHAT and FQNNGV. V lost 1 base, J lost 5 bases, and 14 bases lay in between. The CDR3 region is CASSLGGGPRTGELFF. The DNA for the CDR3 is TGTGCCAGCAGCTTAGGAGGGGGTCCCAGAACCGGGGAGCTGTTTTTT. Complete variable domain (other parts from reference TRBV11-2 and TRBJ2-2): EAGVAQSPRYKIIEKRQSVAFWCNPISGHATLYWYQQILGQGPKLLIQFQNNGVVDDSQLPKDRFSAERLKGVDSTLKIQPAKLEDSAVYLCASSLGGGPRTGELFFGEGSRLTVL.